These 23 T cell receptor beta chains originate from one sample sequenced in a study of T cell repertoires in cytomegalovirus infection. A single record per CDR3 protein comes from TCRdb applying MiXCR to the reads. This table has 450,000 to 550,000 distinct CDR3 sequences, more than 15% appearing once. What was sequenced was CD8+ T cells from PBMCs. All receptors derive from a human donor in good health (CMV status not recorded). Some clones in this sample may be carry-over from other donors' samples.

Notes on this clonotype: This could be a read error, since a much larger clone is one nucleotide away. For the CDR3, the DNA is TGTGCCACCAGCCGTACAGGGGTCTATCTCACCGGGGAGCTGTTTTTT. This translates into CATSRTGVYLTGELFF. This rearrangement joins TRBV15 to TRBJ2-2; 7 bases are shared with TRBD1. Unmatched junction bases numbered 10, after V lost 5 bases and J lost 4 bases. The CDR3 runs 16 residues. The germline V gene encodes CDR1 LNHNV and CDR2 YYDKDF (reference sequence).

This clonotype showed up many times. This sequence joins TRBV27 and TRBJ2-7; D gene unclear. V lost 6 bases to trimming and J lost 0 bases, with 15 bases between them. Germline V lookup: CDR1 MNHEY, CDR2 SMNVEV (reference sequence). The CDR3 totals 15 residues. The CDR3 nucleotides read TGTGCCAGCAGATCTACAAGGGAAAGCTCCTACGAGCAGTACTTC. This sequence encodes CASRSTRESSYEQYF.

This sequence joins TRBV2 and TRBJ1-1; tentative D call: TRBD1 (6 bases). The V and J ends lost 10 bases and 1 base respectively, with 16 bases between them. This CDR3 is 14 amino acids long. Germline-derived CDR1 and CDR2 are SNHLY and FYNNEI. The CDR3 DNA reads TGTGCCACCGTATTAGGGGGTGAGAACACTGAAGCTTTCTTT. It translates to CATVLGGENTEAFF.

This clonotype was observed at least ten times. V is TRBV12-3 or TRBV12-4 and J is TRBJ2-1; 9 bases line up with TRBD2. The V gene end was trimmed by 5 bases and the J gene end by 8 bases; junction bases not matched to a gene: 10. This CDR3 has 15 residues. The CDR3 is CASSLQRGRAHEQFF. The CDR3, as DNA: TGTGCCAGCAGTCTCCAACGCGGGAGGGCACATGAGCAGTTCTTC.

This clonotype came up many times. CDR3 sequence reads: CAISESPSGLYNEQFF. CDR3 bases: TGTGCCATCAGTGAGTCTCCTAGCGGGCTATACAATGAGCAGTTCTTC. The chain uses TRBV10-3 and TRBJ2-1, with TRBD2 identical over 8 bases. V was clipped by 0 bases and J by 4 bases; unmatched bases: 5. This CDR3 has 16 amino acids. Germline V gene data show CDR1 as ENHRY and CDR2 as SYGVKD.

This clonotype was recorded a few times. The genes are TRBV30 and TRBJ2-5; 7 bases line up with TRBD1. The germline gives CDR1 GTSNPN, CDR2 SVGIG (reference sequence). V lost 2 bases, J lost 2 bases, and 2 bases stayed unmatched. The CDR3 spans 13 residues. The CDR3 region is CAWSTGQQETQYF. The CDR3 nucleotides read TGTGCCTGGAGTACGGGACAGCAAGAGACCCAGTACTTC.

This chain joins TRBV5-1 and TRBJ2-2, with TRBD1 as a possible D gene (6 bases). The CDR3 totals 17 residues. Trimming took off 4 bases at V and 3 bases at J, with 19 bases between the two ends. Germline V CDR1 and CDR2: SGHRS, YFSETQ. The CDR3 spells CASSPDRSGTDTGELFF. The CDR3 DNA follows: TGCGCCAGCAGCCCCGACAGGAGTGGAACGGACACCGGGGAGCTGTTTTTT.

A few counts support this clonotype. The chain carries TRBV9 and TRBJ2-1, with D perhaps matching TRBD2 (7 bases). The CDR3 totals 16 residues. The V and J ends lost 0 bases and 2 bases respectively, with 12 bases between them. In germline, CDR1 is SGDLS, CDR2 YYNGEE. DNA of the CDR3: TGTGCCAGCAGCGTAGGATGGGAGGGGGCCTACAATGAGCAGTTCTTC. Translation: CASSVGWEGAYNEQFF.

This clonotype was picked up many times. The chain has TRBV7-8 and TRBJ2-5; D not certain. With 0 bases removed from V and 5 bases from J, the gap between germline ends came to 13 bases. This CDR3 region has 15 residues. CDR1 is SGHVS, CDR2 FQNEAQ, per germline. CDR3 coding DNA: TGTGCCAGCAGCTTAGCGCAGTCCCCTAGGGAGACCCAGTACTTC. Translation gives CASSLAQSPRETQYF.

This chain joins TRBV27 and TRBJ1-2, with 9 nucleotides matching TRBD1. This CDR3 comprises 14 residues. From germline, CDR1 is MNHEY and CDR2 SMNVEV (reference sequence). V gave up 5 bases and J gave up 5 bases; unmatched junction bases: 6. CDR3 amino acids: CASSTRDRVYGYTF. The DNA of the CDR3 is TGTGCCAGCAGTACCCGGGACAGGGTTTATGGCTACACCTTC.

There are a few counts of this clonotype. The V call is TRBV5-5, the J call TRBJ1-1; D ambiguous. V lost 0 bases and J 1 base, leaving 7 bases between the germline ends. The CDR3 contains 14 residues. Germline V CDR1 and CDR2: SGHKS, YYEKEE (reference sequence). The CDR3 region has the DNA TGTGCCAGCAGCTTGGTTTGGGGGAACACTGAAGCTTTCTTT. Its translation is CASSLVWGNTEAFF.

This clonotype has at least ten counts. The V call is TRBV4-1, the J call TRBJ2-3; a possible D gene is TRBD2 (5 bases). This CDR3 comprises 14 residues. V was clipped by 2 bases and J by 5 bases, with 11 bases between them. Germline CDR1 reads MGHRA; CDR2 reads YSYEKL. DNA for the CDR3: TGCGCCAGCAGCCAAATCCAGGCGGGAGATACGCAGTATTTT. Encoded protein: CASSQIQAGDTQYF.

This clonotype was recorded a few times. The genes are TRBV28 and TRBJ2-3; TRBD1 matches 10 bases. This CDR3 has 17 residues. V trimming: 3 bases; J trimming: 5 bases; junction bases outside the gene matches: 11. The germline V gene encodes CDR1 MDHEN and CDR2 SYDVKM. The CDR3 nucleotides are TGTGCCAGCAGTTTCTCTCCGGGACAGGGGTATGGAGATACGCAGTATTTT. Protein product: CASSFSPGQGYGDTQYF. Supplemented by reference TRBV28 and TRBJ2-3, the full variable domain reads DVKVTQSSRYLVKRTGEKVFLECVQDMDHENMFWYRQDPGLGLRLIYFSYDVKMKEKGDIPEGYSVSREKKERFSLILESASTNQTSMYLCASSFSPGQGYGDTQYFGPGTRLTVL.

A word on this clonotype: No conserved phenylalanine or tryptophan ends this CDR3, so it is likely a read error. The chain couples TRBV3-1 to TRBJ2-7, with D maybe TRBD1 (6 bases). Trimming took 3 bases from V and 4 from J, leaving 10 bases between them. Germline CDR1 LGHDT, CDR2 YNNKEL (reference sequence). This CDR3 has 13 amino acids. Here the CDR3 reads CASSHRGEYEQYL. The CDR3 coding sequence is TGTGCCAGCAGCCACAGGGGTGAATACGAGCAGTACCTC.

This clonotype was seen a handful of times. V is TRBV27 and J is TRBJ1-2; no definite D call. The CDR3 totals 12 residues. Trimming shortened V by 6 bases and J by 4 bases, and 9 bases separated the two germline ends. CDR1 MNHEY and CDR2 SMNVEV come from the germline V gene (reference sequence). The CDR3 loop reads CASRDFFYGYTF. DNA of the CDR3: TGTGCCAGCAGGGATTTCTTCTATGGCTACACCTTC.

As regards this clonotype: This CDR3 fails to terminate in the conserved phenylalanine or tryptophan, so it likely reflects a read error. This chain joins TRBV12-3 or TRBV12-4 and TRBJ2-5, with a weak D call TRBD2 (6 bases). The CDR3 is 13 residues long. Trimming removed 4 bases at V and 1 base at J, with 7 bases between. The CDR3 is CASSSGVQETQYL. CDR3 bases: TGTGCCAGCAGTTCGGGGGTCCAAGAGACCCAGTACTTA.

This clonotype has a count of ten or more. For the CDR3, the DNA is TGTGCCAGCAGTGCAGGGGTTGGGGACACCGGGGAGCTGTTTTTT. Encoded protein: CASSAGVGDTGELFF. V is TRBV6-1 and J is TRBJ2-2; tentatively, D is TRBD1 (6 bases). The germline V gene encodes CDR1 MNHNS and CDR2 SASEGT. With 4 bases removed from V and 3 bases from J, the gap between germline ends came to 12 bases. This CDR3 has 15 amino acids.

In regard to this clonotype: A much larger clone sits a single nucleotide away, making a read error possible. The rearrangement joins TRBV7-3 to TRBJ2-3; D is perhaps TRBD2 (6 bases). The germline gives CDR1 SGHTA, CDR2 FQGTGA. The V gene lost 5 bases and the J gene lost 8 bases, with 14 bases spanning the gap. This CDR3 region has 13 residues. The CDR3 reads CASSLNTLATQYF. CDR3 in DNA: TGTGCCAGCAGCCTGAACACACTAGCTACGCAGTATTTT.

As concerns this clonotype: One end of the junction does not line up with germline, which may come from a read error. The CDR3 loop is CAGSGTGGSTDTQYF. CDR3 DNA: TGTGCCGGCAGTGGGACAGGGGGTAGCACAGATACGCAGTATTTT. V and J are TRBV2 and TRBJ2-3, with 11 bases fitting TRBD1. The CDR3 spans 15 residues. The germline CDR1 and CDR2 sequences are SNHLY and FYNNEI. Supplemented by reference TRBV2 and TRBJ2-3, the full variable domain reads EPEVTQTPSHQVTQMGQEVILRCVPISNHLYFYWYRQILGQKVEFLVSFYNNEISEKSEIFDDQFSVERPDGSNFTLKIRSTKLEDSAMYFCAGSGTGGSTDTQYFGPGTRLTVL.

This clonotype was seen at least ten times. The chain recombines TRBV7-9 with TRBJ1-1, with TRBD1 identical over 9 bases. CDR1 SEHNR and CDR2 FQNEAQ come from the germline V gene (reference sequence). The CDR3 has 15 amino acids. Trimming took 5 bases from V and 0 from J; bases not matched to a gene: 4. The CDR3: CASSVTGGLNTEAFF. The CDR3 nucleotides read TGTGCCAGCAGCGTCACAGGGGGCTTGAACACTGAAGCTTTCTTT. Supplemented by reference TRBV7-9 and TRBJ1-1, the full variable domain reads DTGVSQNPRHKITKRGQNVTFRCDPISEHNRLYWYRQTLGQGPEFLTYFQNEAQLEKSRLLSDRFSAERPKGSFSTLEIQRTEQGDSAMYLCASSVTGGLNTEAFFGQGTRLTVV.

The V call is TRBV19, the J call TRBJ1-5, with a tentative D call TRBD1 (6 bases). Germline-derived CDR1 and CDR2 are LNHDA and SQIVND (reference sequence). V gave up 3 bases and J gave up 5 bases, with 11 bases separating them. This CDR3 spans 14 amino acids. CDR3 in amino acids: CASSIVGAYQPQHF. Written as DNA, the CDR3 is TGTGCCAGTAGTATTGTGGGGGCTTATCAGCCCCAGCATTTT.

This clonotype has only a few counts. The J gene is TRBJ2-1, the V gene TRBV9; 11 bases are a match to TRBD2. Germline V lookup: CDR1 SGDLS, CDR2 YYNGEE. The junction had 9 bases not matched to a gene; V was cut back by 3 bases and J by 4 bases. The length of the CDR3 is 17 residues. CDR3 in DNA: TGTGCCAGCAGCGAGAGGGCTAGCGGGAGGCCATACAATGAGCAGTTCTTC. Protein: CASSERASGRPYNEQFF.

This clonotype came up many times. The chain uses TRBV24-1 and TRBJ2-3; TRBD2 agrees at 12 bases. Germline assignment: CDR1 KGHDR and CDR2 SFDVKD. V was pared by 1 base and J by 4 bases, with 5 bases of the junction left unmatched. This CDR3 contains 17 residues. This CDR3 reads CATSDFRLAGESDTQYF. Written as DNA, the CDR3 is TGTGCCACCAGTGATTTTCGACTAGCGGGAGAGTCAGATACGCAGTATTTT.